The present TCR beta chain was sequenced within a study of blood T cell repertoires in COVID-19. On the study more broadly: Samples came from the United States, Italy and Spain, spanning acute and convalescent COVID-19.

Recruits, aged about 18 to 100 years, lived in under 25 US areas. Which cohort a participant joined came from the clinical history participants gave. Donors in Cohort 3 who had recovered were those with two negative PCRs, healthcare professional clearance, or resolution of their symptoms. Some clones are missing from TCRdb's copy, which holds only in-frame ones; the method was immunoSEQ multiplex PCR. The sample has about 200,000 clones; 75% to 90% are singletons. This clone was seen repeatedly, ten times or more. CDR1 is MNHEY, CDR2 SMNVEV, per germline (reference sequence). CDR3 size: 14 residues. Trimming took 8 bases from V and 0 from J; bases not matched to a gene: 6.

The chain is built from TRBV27 and TRBJ2-7; 8 positions agree with TRBD1. The sequence was collected from a woman under 40 who had recovered from COVID-19. The sample consisted of PBMCs or T cells enriched from blood (not recorded which). The CDR3 nucleotides read TGTGCCAGCTGGGGACAGGAGAGCTCCTACGAGCAGTACTTC. It specifies CASWGQESSYEQYF.